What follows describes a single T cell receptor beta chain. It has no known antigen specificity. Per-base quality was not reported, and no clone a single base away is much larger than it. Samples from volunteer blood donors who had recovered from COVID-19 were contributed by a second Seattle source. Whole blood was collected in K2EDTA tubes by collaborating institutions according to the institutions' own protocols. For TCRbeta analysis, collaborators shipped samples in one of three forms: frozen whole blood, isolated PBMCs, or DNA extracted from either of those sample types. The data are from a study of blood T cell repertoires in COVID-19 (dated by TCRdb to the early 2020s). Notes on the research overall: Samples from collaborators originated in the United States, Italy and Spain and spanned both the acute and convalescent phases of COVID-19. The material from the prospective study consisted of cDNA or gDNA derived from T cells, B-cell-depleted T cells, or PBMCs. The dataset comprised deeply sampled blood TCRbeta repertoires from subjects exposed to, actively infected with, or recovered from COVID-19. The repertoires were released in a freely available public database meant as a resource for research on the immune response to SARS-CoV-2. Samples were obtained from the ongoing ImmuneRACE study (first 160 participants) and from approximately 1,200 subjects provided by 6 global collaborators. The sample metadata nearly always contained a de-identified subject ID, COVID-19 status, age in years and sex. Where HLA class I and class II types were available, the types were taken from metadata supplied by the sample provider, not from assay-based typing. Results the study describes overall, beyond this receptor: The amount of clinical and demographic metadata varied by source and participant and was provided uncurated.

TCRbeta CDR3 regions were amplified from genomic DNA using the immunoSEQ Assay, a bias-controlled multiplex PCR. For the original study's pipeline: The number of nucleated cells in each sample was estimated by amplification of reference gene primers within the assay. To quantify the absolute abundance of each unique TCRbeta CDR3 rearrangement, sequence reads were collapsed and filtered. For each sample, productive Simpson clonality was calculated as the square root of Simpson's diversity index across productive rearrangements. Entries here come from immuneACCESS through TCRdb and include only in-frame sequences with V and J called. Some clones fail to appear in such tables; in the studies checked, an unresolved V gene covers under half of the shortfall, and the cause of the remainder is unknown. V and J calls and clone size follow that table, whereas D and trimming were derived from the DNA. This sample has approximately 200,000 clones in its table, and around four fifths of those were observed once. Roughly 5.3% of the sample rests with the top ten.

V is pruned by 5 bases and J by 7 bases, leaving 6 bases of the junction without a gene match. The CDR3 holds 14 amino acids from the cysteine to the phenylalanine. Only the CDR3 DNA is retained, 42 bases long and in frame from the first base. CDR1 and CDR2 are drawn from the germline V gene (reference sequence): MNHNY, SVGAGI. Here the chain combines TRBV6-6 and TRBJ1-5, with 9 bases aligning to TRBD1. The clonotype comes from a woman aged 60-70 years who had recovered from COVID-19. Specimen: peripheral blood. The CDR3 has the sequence CASSRGQGIQPQHF. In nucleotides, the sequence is TGTGCCAGCAGTCGCGGACAGGGGATCCAGCCCCAGCATTTT.